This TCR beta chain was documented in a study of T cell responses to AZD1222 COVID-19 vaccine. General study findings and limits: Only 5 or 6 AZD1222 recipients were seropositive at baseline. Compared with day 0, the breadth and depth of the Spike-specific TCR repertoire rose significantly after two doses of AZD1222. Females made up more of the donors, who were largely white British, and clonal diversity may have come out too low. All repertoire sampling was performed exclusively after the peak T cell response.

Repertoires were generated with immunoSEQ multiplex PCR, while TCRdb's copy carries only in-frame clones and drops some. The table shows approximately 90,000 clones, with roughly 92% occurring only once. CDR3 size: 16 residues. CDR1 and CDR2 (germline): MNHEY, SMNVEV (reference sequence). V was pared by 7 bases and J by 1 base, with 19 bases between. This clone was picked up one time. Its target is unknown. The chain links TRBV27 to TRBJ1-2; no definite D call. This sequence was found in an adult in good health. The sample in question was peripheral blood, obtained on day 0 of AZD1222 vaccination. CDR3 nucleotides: TGTGCCAGCACCCCGGGATGGGCCCTCCTTAACTATGGCTACACCTTC. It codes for CASTPGWALLNYGYTF.